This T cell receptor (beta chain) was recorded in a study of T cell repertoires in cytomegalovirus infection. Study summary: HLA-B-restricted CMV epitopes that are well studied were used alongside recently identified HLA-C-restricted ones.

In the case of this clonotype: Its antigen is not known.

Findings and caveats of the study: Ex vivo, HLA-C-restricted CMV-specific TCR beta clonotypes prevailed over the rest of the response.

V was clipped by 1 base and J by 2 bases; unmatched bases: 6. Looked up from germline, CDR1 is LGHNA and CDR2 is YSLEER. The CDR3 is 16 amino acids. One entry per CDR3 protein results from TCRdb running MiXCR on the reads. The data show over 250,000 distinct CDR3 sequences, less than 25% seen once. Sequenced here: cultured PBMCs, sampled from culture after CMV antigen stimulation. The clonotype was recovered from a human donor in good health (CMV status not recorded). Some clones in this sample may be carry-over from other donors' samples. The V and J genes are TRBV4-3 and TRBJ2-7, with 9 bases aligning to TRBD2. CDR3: CASSQVGLAGTYEQYF. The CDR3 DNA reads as TGCGCCAGCAGCCAAGTCGGTCTAGCGGGGACCTACGAGCAGTACTTC.